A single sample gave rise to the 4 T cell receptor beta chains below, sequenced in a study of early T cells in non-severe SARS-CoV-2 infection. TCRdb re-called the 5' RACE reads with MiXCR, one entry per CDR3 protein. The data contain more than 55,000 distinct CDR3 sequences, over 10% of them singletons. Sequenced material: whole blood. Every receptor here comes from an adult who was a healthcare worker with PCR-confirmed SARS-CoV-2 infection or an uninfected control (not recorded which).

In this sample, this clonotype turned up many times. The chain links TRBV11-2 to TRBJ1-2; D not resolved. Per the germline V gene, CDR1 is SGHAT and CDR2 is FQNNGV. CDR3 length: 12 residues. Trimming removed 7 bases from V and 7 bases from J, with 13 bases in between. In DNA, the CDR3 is TGTGCCAGCAAAGGGCAGGACCGTGGCTACACCTTC. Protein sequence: CASKGQDRGYTF.

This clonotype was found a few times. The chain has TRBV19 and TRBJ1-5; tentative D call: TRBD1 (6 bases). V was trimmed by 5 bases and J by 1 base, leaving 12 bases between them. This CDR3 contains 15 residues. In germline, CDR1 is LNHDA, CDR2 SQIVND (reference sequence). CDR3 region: CASSLQGGSNQPQHF. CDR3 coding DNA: TGTGCCAGTAGTTTACAGGGTGGCAGCAATCAGCCCCAGCATTTT.

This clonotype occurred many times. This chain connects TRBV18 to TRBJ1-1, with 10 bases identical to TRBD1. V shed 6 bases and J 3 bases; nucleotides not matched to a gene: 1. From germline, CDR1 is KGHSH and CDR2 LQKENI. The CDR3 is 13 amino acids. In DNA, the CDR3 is TGTGCCAGCTCCGGGACAGGGGACACTGAAGCTTTCTTT. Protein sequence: CASSGTGDTEAFF.

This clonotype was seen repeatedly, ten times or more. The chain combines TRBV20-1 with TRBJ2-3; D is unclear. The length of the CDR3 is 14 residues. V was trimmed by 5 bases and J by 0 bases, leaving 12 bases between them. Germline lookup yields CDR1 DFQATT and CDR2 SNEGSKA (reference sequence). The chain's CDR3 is CSAPYRASTDTQYF. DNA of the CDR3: TGCAGTGCTCCCTACCGGGCTAGCACAGATACGCAGTATTTT.